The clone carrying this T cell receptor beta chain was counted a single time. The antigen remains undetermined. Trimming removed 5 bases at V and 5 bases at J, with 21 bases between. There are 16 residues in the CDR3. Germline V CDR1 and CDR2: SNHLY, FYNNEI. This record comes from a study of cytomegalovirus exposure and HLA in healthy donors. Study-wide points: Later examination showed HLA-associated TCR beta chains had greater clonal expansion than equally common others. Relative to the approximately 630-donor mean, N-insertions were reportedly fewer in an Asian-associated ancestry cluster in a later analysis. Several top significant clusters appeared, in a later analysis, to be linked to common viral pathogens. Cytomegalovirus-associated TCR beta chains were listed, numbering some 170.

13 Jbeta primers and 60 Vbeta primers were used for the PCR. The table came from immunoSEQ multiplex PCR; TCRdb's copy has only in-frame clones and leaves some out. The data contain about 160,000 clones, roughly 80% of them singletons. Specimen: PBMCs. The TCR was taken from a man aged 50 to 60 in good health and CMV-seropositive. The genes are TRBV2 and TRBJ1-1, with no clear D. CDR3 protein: CASSYSIEGSRTEAFF. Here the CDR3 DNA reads TGTGCCAGCAGTTATTCCATCGAGGGAAGCAGGACTGAAGCTTTCTTT.